The clone carrying this T cell receptor beta chain was counted ten times or more. Its antigen is unknown. RNA transcripts provided the source from which TCR beta CDR3 regions were amplified. The HTBI primer set was used in a first-round RT-PCR of the TCR CDR3. TCRdb called the multiplex PCR reads again in MiXCR, with one record for every CDR3 protein. The table records a few hundred thousand distinct CDR3 sequences, 14% of them present only once. The record originates from a study of T cells in Graves' hyperthyroidism and ophthalmopathy. On the study more broadly: The authors collected peripheral blood at initial diagnosis, before any treatment.

Used for diagnoses were clinical symptoms, serum thyroxine and TRAb, thyroid ultrasound and orbital computed tomography. 10 ml fresh peripheral blood yielded the PBMCs. The trim removed 1 base at V and 5 bases at J, leaving 5 bases unmatched. Germline lookup yields CDR1 LGHDT and CDR2 YNNKEL (reference sequence). The CDR3 runs 15 residues. The study, taken as a whole, reports: Among thyroid clonotypes expanded above 0.001, most also appeared in blood.

The sample comprised blood. V gene TRBV3-1 combines with J gene TRBJ1-2, with 9 bases fitting TRBD1. The receptor was isolated from a woman younger than 30 with Graves' hyperthyroidism. In DNA, the CDR3 is TGTGCCAGCAGCCAAGGGATGGGACAGGGTTATGGCTACACCTTC. Translated, it gives CASSQGMGQGYGYTF.